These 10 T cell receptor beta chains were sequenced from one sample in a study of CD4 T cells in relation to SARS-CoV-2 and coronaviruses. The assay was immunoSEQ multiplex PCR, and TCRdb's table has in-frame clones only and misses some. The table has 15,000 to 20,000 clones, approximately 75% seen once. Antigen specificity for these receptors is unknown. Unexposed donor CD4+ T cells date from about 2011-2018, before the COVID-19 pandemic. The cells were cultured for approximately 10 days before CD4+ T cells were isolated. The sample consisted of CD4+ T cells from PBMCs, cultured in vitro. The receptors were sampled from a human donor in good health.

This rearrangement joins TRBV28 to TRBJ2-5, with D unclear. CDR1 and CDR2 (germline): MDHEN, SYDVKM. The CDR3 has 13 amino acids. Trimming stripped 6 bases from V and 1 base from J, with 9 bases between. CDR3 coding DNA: TGTGCCAGCAGCCTTACACCCCAAGAGACCCAGTACTTC. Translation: CASSLTPQETQYF.

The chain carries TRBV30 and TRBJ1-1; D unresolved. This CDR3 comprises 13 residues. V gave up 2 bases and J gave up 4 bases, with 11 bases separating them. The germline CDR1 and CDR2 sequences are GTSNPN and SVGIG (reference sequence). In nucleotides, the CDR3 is TGTGCCTGGAGTCAGACCGACCTCACTGAAGCTTTCTTT. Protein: CAWSQTDLTEAFF.

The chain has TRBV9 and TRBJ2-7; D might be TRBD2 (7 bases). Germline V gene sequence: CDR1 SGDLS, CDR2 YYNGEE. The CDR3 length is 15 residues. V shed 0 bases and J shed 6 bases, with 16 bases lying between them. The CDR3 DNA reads TGTGCCAGCAGCGTAGATGGGGGAGGGGGGTCCGAGCAGTACTTC. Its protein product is CASSVDGGGGSEQYF.

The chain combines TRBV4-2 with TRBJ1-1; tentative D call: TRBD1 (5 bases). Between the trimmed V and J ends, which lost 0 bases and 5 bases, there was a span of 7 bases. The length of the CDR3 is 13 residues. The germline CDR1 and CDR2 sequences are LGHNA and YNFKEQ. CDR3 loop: CASSQEAGTEAFF. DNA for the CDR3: TGTGCCAGCAGCCAAGAAGCAGGGACTGAAGCTTTCTTT.

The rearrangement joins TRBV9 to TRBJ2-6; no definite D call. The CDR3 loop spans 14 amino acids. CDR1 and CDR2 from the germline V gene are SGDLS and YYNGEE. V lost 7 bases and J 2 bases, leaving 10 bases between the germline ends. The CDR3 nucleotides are TGTGCCAGCGCGACCGGCGCTGGGGCCAACGTCCTGACTTTC. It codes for CASATGAGANVLTF.

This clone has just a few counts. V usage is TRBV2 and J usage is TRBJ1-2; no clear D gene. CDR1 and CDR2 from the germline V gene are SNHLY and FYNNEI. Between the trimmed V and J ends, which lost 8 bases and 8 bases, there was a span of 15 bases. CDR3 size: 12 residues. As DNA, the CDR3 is TGTGCCAGCGGGCAGGAAGCACAAGGCTACACCTTC. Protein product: CASGQEAQGYTF.

As DNA, the CDR3 is TGTGCCAGCAGCTCACCCAACCGGACCAGGGTTTTCACAGATACGCAGTATTTT. Translated, it gives CASSSPNRTRVFTDTQYF. The J gene is TRBJ2-3, the V gene TRBV7-3; possibly TRBD1 for D (5 bases). V dropped 4 bases and J dropped 2 bases, with 22 bases sitting between them. The CDR3 totals 18 residues. Germline V lookup: CDR1 SGHTA, CDR2 FQGTGA.

DNA for the CDR3: TGTGCCATCAGTGAGGTCAGGGGTGCGGGCAATCAGCCCCAGCATTTT. Residues: CAISEVRGAGNQPQHF. The genes are TRBV10-3 and TRBJ1-5; D might be TRBD1 (6 bases). The CDR3 contains 16 residues. Deletions cut 2 bases from V and 2 bases from J, with 13 bases between. Germline V CDR1 and CDR2: ENHRY, SYGVKD.

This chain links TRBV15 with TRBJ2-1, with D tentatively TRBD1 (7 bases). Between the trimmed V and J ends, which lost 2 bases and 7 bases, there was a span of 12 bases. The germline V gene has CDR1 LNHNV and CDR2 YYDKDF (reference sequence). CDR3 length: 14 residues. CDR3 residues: CATSRPQGGNEQFF. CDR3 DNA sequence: TGTGCCACCAGCAGACCGCAGGGGGGAAATGAGCAGTTCTTC.

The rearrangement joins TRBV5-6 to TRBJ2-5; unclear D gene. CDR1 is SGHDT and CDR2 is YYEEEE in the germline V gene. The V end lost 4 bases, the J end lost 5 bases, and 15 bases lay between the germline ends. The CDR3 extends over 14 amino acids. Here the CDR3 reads CASSPQQYWETQYF. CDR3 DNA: TGTGCCAGCAGCCCTCAACAGTATTGGGAGACCCAGTACTTC.